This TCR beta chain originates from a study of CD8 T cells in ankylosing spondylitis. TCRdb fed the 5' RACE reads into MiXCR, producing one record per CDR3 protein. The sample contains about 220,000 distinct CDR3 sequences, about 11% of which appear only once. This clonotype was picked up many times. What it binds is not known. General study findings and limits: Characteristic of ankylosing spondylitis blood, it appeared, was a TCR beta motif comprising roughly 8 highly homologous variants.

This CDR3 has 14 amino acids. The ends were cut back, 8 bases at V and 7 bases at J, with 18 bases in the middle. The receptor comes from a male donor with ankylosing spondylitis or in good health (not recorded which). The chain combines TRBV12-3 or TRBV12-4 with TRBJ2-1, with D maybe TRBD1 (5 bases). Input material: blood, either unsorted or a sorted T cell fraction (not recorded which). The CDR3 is CASEIPGLTNEQFF. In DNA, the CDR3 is TGTGCCAGCGAAATCCCAGGGTTGACTAATGAGCAGTTCTTC.